Shown below are 20 T cell receptor beta chains from a single sample sequenced in a study of T cell responses to AZD1222 COVID-19 vaccine. The assay was immunoSEQ multiplex PCR, and TCRdb's table has in-frame clones only and misses some. The repertoire holds tens of thousands of clones, with about 88% as singletons. The source material was peripheral blood, sampled on day 0 of AZD1222 vaccination. These receptors all stem from an adult in good health.

The chain carries TRBV4-1 and TRBJ2-1; D call uncertain. V gave up 2 bases and J gave up 7 bases, with 21 bases separating them. CDR3 length: 17 residues. Germline V gene lookup returns CDR1 MGHRA and CDR2 YSYEKL. CDR3: CASSQPQRASPQNEQFF. CDR3 DNA: TGCGCCAGCAGCCAACCCCAACGTGCGTCTCCACAAAATGAGCAGTTCTTC.

This sequence joins TRBV7-8 and TRBJ1-6; 7 bases are a match to TRBD1. V lost 1 base to trimming and J lost 9 bases; unmatched junction nucleotides: 9. The CDR3 is 16 amino acids. Germline V gene data show CDR1 as SGHVS and CDR2 as FQNEAQ. In DNA, the CDR3 is TGTGCCAGCAGCTTAGAGCCCACTAACAGGGGTTCACCCCTCCACTTT. Amino acids: CASSLEPTNRGSPLHF.

The chain links TRBV19 to TRBJ1-2, with D possibly TRBD1 on 6 matching bases. CDR1 LNHDA and CDR2 SQIVND come from the germline V gene (reference sequence). The CDR3 spans 14 residues. Trimming took 5 bases from V and 2 from J, leaving 12 bases between them. The CDR3 DNA sequence: TGTGCCAGTAGTCGAGCGGGACAAAACTATGGCTACACCTTC. Residues: CASSRAGQNYGYTF.

This clone came up a few times. The chain joins TRBV7-9 to TRBJ1-1, with 7 bases aligning to TRBD1. V shed 1 base, J shed 1 base, and the junction held 0 bases outside the gene matches. The CDR3 runs to 14 residues. CDR1 and CDR2 (germline): SEHNR, FQNEAQ (reference sequence). In DNA form, the CDR3 reads TGTGCCAGCAGCTTAGGACAGGGGAACACTGAAGCTTTCTTT. Translated: CASSLGQGNTEAFF.

The gene calls are TRBV7-6 and TRBJ2-2, with 7 bases matching TRBD1. Per the germline V gene, CDR1 is SGHVS and CDR2 is FNYEAQ. With V trimmed by 7 bases and J by 0 bases, 14 bases remained unmatched. This CDR3 contains 18 residues. The CDR3 coding sequence is TGTGCCAGCACCCTGGCTGTAGGGGGCTTCGCGAACACCGGGGAGCTGTTTTTT. The encoded protein is CASTLAVGGFANTGELFF.

The rearrangement joins TRBV2 to TRBJ2-1; 7 bases agree with TRBD1. The CDR3 runs 13 residues. V was pared by 6 bases and J by 9 bases, with 8 bases of the junction left unmatched. Germline-derived CDR1 and CDR2 are SNHLY and FYNNEI. The CDR3 region is CASRADRASEQFF. CDR3 bases: TGTGCCAGCAGGGCCGACAGGGCGAGTGAGCAGTTCTTC. Complete variable domain (other parts from reference TRBV2 and TRBJ2-1): EPEVTQTPSHQVTQMGQEVILRCVPISNHLYFYWYRQILGQKVEFLVSFYNNEISEKSEIFDDQFSVERPDGSNFTLKIRSTKLEDSAMYFCASRADRASEQFFGPGTRLTVL.

This chain links TRBV7-2 with TRBJ2-2; 10 positions agree with TRBD2. CDR1 and CDR2 (germline): SGHTA, FQGNSA. The V and J ends lost 5 bases and 2 bases, in that order; junction bases with no gene match: 5. This CDR3 comprises 16 residues. CDR3 loop: CASSELAGANTGELFF. CDR3 coding DNA: TGTGCCAGCAGCGAGCTAGCGGGGGCCAACACCGGGGAGCTGTTTTTT.

CDR3 coding DNA: TGTGCCAGCAGCCAAGAGCCGACAGGCCCTAACTATGGCTACACCTTC. It yields the protein CASSQEPTGPNYGYTF. The chain joins TRBV4-2 to TRBJ1-2, with D possibly matching TRBD1 (6 bases). The germline V gene encodes CDR1 LGHNA and CDR2 YNFKEQ. Trimming pared 0 bases from V and 0 bases from J, leaving 11 bases between. The CDR3 runs to 16 residues.

The V and J genes are TRBV19 and TRBJ1-5; TRBD1 is a possible D gene (6 bases). Germline CDR1 reads LNHDA; CDR2 reads SQIVND (reference sequence). V shed 6 bases and J shed 4 bases, with 19 bases lying between them. The CDR3 loop spans 16 amino acids. The CDR3 bases are TGTGCCAGTAGCCCCATAGGAGGAGGGGGTAATCAGCCCCAGCATTTT. Translating it yields CASSPIGGGGNQPQHF.

The gene calls are TRBV6-6 and TRBJ1-2, with D perhaps TRBD1 (6 bases). CDR1 and CDR2 (germline): MNHNY, SVGAGI (reference sequence). The CDR3 contains 14 residues. V gave up 0 bases and J gave up 4 bases, with 9 bases separating them. CDR3 sequence (DNA): TGTGCCAGCAGTTACTCGCGGGGGCGCTATGGCTACACCTTC. It encodes CASSYSRGRYGYTF.

The chain links TRBV6-2 or TRBV6-3 to TRBJ1-5, with unresolved D. The germline gives CDR1 MNHEY, CDR2 SVGEGT. The CDR3 runs to 13 residues. The V gene lost 2 bases and the J gene lost 4 bases, with 6 bases spanning the gap. Written as DNA, the CDR3 is TGTGCCAGCAGTTACCCCGTAAATCAGCCCCAGCATTTT. Its translation is CASSYPVNQPQHF.

The rearrangement uses TRBV7-8 and TRBJ2-5; D possibly corresponds to TRBD1 (6 bases). Per the germline V gene, CDR1 is SGHVS and CDR2 is FQNEAQ. V shed 5 bases and J shed 7 bases, with 20 bases lying between them. The CDR3 runs 15 residues. CDR3 nucleotide sequence: TGTGCCAGCAGCCGAGAGACAGGCGCCCTGGGGACCCAGTACTTC. Translation gives CASSRETGALGTQYF.

This chain links TRBV7-2 with TRBJ1-2; D remains unclear. Germline V gene lookup returns CDR1 SGHTA and CDR2 FQGNSA. This CDR3 is 13 amino acids long. Trimming removed 1 base at V and 9 bases at J, with 12 bases between. CDR3 amino acids: CASSLDGVGSYTF. In DNA form, the CDR3 reads TGTGCCAGCAGCTTAGACGGTGTAGGGAGCTACACCTTC.

The rearrangement joins TRBV11-2 to TRBJ1-1; no clear D gene. The germline gives CDR1 SGHAT, CDR2 FQNNGV. Trimming removed 1 base from V and 1 base from J, with 7 bases in between. The CDR3 length is 14 residues. CDR3 nucleotide sequence: TGTGCCAGCAGCTTAGTGGCGGGGAACACTGAAGCTTTCTTT. As protein: CASSLVAGNTEAFF.

This clone turned up a few times. The chain is built from TRBV6-6 and TRBJ2-7; D remains unclear. The length of the CDR3 is 13 residues. V was shortened by 6 bases and J by 4 bases, with 13 bases between the two germline ends. Per the germline V gene, CDR1 is MNHNY and CDR2 is SVGAGI (reference sequence). CDR3 sequence: CASSAAAGYEQYF. Written as DNA, the CDR3 is TGTGCCAGCAGCGCCGCGGCAGGATACGAGCAGTACTTC.

The rearrangement links TRBV5-4 to TRBJ1-2, with TRBD1 matching 8 bases. This CDR3 comprises 16 residues. Trimming cost V 3 bases and J 4 bases; bases outside gene matches: 11. Germline V lookup: CDR1 SGHNT, CDR2 YYREEE (reference sequence). The CDR3 sequence is CASSSYPGQGSYGYTF. In DNA, the CDR3 is TGTGCCAGCAGCTCCTACCCCGGACAGGGTAGCTATGGCTACACCTTC.

This clone was picked up one time. V and J are TRBV5-8 and TRBJ1-4; TRBD1 might be the D (5 bases). The CDR3 is made up of 14 amino acids. Trimming shortened V by 1 base and J by 7 bases, and 11 bases separated the two germline ends. The germline V gene has CDR1 SGHTS and CDR2 YDEGEE. CDR3 coding DNA: TGTGCCAGCAGCTTGCCGGGACTGGGTGAAAAACTGTTTTTT. It specifies CASSLPGLGEKLFF.

The chain is built from TRBV7-3 and TRBJ2-1, with D perhaps TRBD1 or TRBD2 (6 bases each). Germline V CDR1 and CDR2: SGHTA, FQGTGA. The CDR3 extends over 13 amino acids. V lost 5 bases, J lost 6 bases, and 11 bases lay in between. The CDR3 DNA is TGTGCCAGCAGCGTACAGGGAGGCAATGAGCAGTTCTTC. Its translation: CASSVQGGNEQFF.

The chain uses TRBV28 and TRBJ2-5; TRBD2 matches 10 bases. The V gene end was trimmed by 4 bases and the J gene end by 4 bases; junction bases not matched to a gene: 6. This CDR3 has 15 residues. Germline V CDR1 and CDR2: MDHEN, SYDVKM. CDR3 nucleotides: TGTGCCAGCAGTTCAACCGGGACTAGCGTAGAGACCCAGTACTTC. Translating gives CASSSTGTSVETQYF.

V gene TRBV7-2 combines with J gene TRBJ1-6; D might be TRBD1 (5 bases). The CDR3 consists of 13 residues. Germline CDR1 SGHTA, CDR2 FQGNSA. Trimming left V 2 bases short and J 10 bases short, with 9 bases between. The DNA for the CDR3 is TGTGCCAGCAGCTTATCAGGGTACTCACCCCTCCACTTT. This translates into CASSLSGYSPLHF.